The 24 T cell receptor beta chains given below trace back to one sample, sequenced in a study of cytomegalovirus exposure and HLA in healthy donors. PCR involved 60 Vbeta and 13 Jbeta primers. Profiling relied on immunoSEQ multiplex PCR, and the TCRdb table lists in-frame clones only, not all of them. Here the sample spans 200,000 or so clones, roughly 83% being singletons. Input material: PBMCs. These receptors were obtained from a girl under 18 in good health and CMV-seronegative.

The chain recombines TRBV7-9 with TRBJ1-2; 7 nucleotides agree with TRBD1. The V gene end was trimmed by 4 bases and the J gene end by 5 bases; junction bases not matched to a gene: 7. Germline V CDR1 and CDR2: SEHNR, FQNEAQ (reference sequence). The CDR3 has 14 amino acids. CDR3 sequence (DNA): TGTGCCAGCAGCTCCGGGAGGGGGCAGTATGGCTACACCTTC. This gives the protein CASSSGRGQYGYTF.

CDR3 amino acids: CASRPSRFSSTGNTIYF. DNA of the CDR3: TGTGCCAGCAGACCCTCCCGGTTCTCATCCACTGGAAACACCATATATTTT. The rearrangement links TRBV7-8 to TRBJ1-3; D is uncertain. Trimming shortened V by 6 bases and J by 2 bases, and 20 bases separated the two germline ends. CDR3 length: 17 amino acids. Looked up from germline, CDR1 is SGHVS and CDR2 is FQNEAQ.

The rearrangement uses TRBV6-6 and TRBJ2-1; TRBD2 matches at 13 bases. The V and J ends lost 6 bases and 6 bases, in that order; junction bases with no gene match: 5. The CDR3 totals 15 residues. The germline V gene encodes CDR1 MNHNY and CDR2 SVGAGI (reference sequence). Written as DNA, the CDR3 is TGTGCCAGCAGCCCAAGGACTAGCGGGAGCAATGAGCAGTTCTTC. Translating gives CASSPRTSGSNEQFF.

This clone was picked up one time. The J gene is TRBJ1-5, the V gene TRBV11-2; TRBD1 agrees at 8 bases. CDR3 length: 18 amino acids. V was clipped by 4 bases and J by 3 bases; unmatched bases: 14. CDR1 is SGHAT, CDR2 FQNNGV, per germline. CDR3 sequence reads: CASSSQEGQGDTNQPQHF. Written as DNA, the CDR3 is TGTGCCAGCAGCTCGCAAGAAGGACAGGGAGACACCAATCAGCCCCAGCATTTT.

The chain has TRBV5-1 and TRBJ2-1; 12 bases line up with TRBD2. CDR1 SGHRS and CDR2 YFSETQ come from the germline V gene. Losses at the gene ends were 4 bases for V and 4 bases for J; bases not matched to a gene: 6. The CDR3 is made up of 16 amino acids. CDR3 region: CASSPRTSGIYNEQFF. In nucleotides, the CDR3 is TGCGCCAGCAGCCCTCGGACTAGCGGGATTTACAATGAGCAGTTCTTC.

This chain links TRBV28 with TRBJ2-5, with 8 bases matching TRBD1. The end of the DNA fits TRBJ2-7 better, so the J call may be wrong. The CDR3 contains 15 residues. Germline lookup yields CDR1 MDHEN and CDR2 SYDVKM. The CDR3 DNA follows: TGTGCCAGCAGTTTAATAACAGGGGGTCCCTACGAGCAGTACTTC. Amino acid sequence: CASSLITGGPYEQYF.

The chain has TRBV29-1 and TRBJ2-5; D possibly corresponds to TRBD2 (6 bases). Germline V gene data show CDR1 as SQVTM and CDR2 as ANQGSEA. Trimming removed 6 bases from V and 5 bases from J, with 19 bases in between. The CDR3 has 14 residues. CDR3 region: CSVDRDSTGETQYF. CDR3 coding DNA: TGCAGCGTCGACCGGGACTCCACTGGGGAGACCCAGTACTTC.

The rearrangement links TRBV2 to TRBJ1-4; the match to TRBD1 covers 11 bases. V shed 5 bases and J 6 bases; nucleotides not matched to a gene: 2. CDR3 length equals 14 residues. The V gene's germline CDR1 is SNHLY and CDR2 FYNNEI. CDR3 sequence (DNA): TGTGCCAGCAGTTGGACAGGGGGCTATGAAAAACTGTTTTTT. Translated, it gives CASSWTGGYEKLFF.

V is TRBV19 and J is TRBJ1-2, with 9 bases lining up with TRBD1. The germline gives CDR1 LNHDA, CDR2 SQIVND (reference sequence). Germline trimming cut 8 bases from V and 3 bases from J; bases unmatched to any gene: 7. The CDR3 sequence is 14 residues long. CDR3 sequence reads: CASLDRGIHYGYTF. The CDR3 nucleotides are TGTGCCAGTCTGGACAGGGGAATTCACTATGGCTACACCTTC.

The CDR3 bases are TGTGCCACCAGGATTACGGGGGGGTCCTACGAGCAGTACTTC. Encoded protein: CATRITGGSYEQYF. The rearrangement links TRBV15 to TRBJ2-7; 8 nucleotides line up with TRBD2. CDR1 LNHNV and CDR2 YYDKDF come from the germline V gene (reference sequence). The ends lost 6 bases at V and 1 base at J; junction bases unmatched: 5. CDR3 length: 14 residues.

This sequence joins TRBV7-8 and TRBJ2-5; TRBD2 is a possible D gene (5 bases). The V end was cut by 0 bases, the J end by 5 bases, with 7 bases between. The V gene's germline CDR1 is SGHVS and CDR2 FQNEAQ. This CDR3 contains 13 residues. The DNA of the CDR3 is TGTGCCAGCAGCTTAGCGGGGAGTGAGACCCAGTACTTC. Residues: CASSLAGSETQYF.

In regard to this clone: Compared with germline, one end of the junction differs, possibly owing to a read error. CDR3 in DNA: TGTTCCAGCAGCTCAACTAGCGGGGGTGCGCTCTTC. Its translation is CSSSSTSGGALF. The V gene is TRBV7-9, the J gene TRBJ2-1; 11 bases align to TRBD2. The V gene's germline CDR1 is SEHNR and CDR2 FQNEAQ (reference sequence). This CDR3 is built from 12 residues.

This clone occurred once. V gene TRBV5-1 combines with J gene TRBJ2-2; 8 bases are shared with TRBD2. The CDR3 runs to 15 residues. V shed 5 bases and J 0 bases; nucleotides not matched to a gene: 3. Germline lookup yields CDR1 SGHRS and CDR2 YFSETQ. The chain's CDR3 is CASSTGRANTGELFF. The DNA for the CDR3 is TGCGCCAGCAGTACCGGGAGGGCGAACACCGGGGAGCTGTTTTTT.

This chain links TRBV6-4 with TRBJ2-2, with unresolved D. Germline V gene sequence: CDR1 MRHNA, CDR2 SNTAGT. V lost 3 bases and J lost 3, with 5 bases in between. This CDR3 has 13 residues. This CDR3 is CASSDSYTGELFF. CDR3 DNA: TGTGCCAGCAGTGATTCGTACACCGGGGAGCTGTTTTTT.

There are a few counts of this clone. In nucleotides, the CDR3 is TGCGCCAGCAGCCAAGATGTTACAGGGGGCACTGAAGCTTTCTTT. Amino acid sequence: CASSQDVTGGTEAFF. The chain combines TRBV4-3 with TRBJ1-1; 8 bases are shared with TRBD1. The CDR3 has 15 residues. The V gene's germline CDR1 is LGHNA and CDR2 YSLEER. V trimming: 0 bases; J trimming: 4 bases; junction bases outside the gene matches: 4.

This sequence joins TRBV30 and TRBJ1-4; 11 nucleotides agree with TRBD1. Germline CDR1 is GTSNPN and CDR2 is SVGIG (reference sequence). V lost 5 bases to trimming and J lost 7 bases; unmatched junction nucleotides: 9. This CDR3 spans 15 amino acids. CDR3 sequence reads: CAWGSPGQGVEKLFF. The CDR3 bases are TGTGCCTGGGGATCCCCGGGACAGGGGGTTGAAAAACTGTTTTTT.

This CDR3 is CASSLGPTRRYF. For the CDR3, the DNA is TGTGCCAGCAGCTTGGGTCCAACCCGGAGATACTTC. This chain uses TRBV5-6 with TRBJ2-7; D gene ambiguous. The V end was cut by 0 bases, the J end by 13 bases, with 14 bases between. CDR1 and CDR2 (germline): SGHDT, YYEEEE. There are 12 residues in the CDR3.

CDR3 protein: CASSTAGYLNNQPQHF. The CDR3, as DNA: TGTGCCAGCAGCACAGCTGGATACCTAAACAATCAGCCCCAGCATTTT. This chain joins TRBV2 and TRBJ1-5, with D unresolved. The CDR3 is 16 amino acids. Between the trimmed V and J ends, which lost 6 bases and 3 bases, there was a span of 18 bases. CDR1 and CDR2 (germline): SNHLY, FYNNEI.

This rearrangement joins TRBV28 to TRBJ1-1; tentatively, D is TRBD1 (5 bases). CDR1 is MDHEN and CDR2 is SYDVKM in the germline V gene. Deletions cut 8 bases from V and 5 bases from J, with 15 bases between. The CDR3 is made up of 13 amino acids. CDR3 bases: TGTGCCAGCGTCTACACCCGGGGGACTGAAGCTTTCTTT. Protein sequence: CASVYTRGTEAFF.

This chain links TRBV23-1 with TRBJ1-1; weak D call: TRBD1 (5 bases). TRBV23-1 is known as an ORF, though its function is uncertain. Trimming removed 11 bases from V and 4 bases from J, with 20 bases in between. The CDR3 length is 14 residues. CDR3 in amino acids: CAGTWRGWSTEAFF. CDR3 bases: TGCGCCGGTACATGGAGGGGCTGGAGCACTGAAGCTTTCTTT.

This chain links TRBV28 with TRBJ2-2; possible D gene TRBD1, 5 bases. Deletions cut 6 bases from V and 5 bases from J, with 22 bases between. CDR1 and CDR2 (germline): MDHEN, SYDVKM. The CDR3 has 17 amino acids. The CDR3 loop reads CASSPQGLQVRTGELFF. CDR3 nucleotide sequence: TGTGCCAGCAGCCCCCAGGGTTTGCAGGTCCGAACCGGGGAGCTGTTTTTT. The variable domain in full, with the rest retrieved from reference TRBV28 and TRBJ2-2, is DVKVTQSSRYLVKRTGEKVFLECVQDMDHENMFWYRQDPGLGLRLIYFSYDVKMKEKGDIPEGYSVSREKKERFSLILESASTNQTSMYLCASSPQGLQVRTGELFFGEGSRLTVL.

CDR3 sequence: CASSLGLADNNEQFF. CDR3 in DNA: TGCGCCAGCAGCTTGGGACTAGCGGACAACAATGAGCAGTTCTTC. The chain uses TRBV5-1 and TRBJ2-1, with 9 positions matching TRBD2. The CDR3 length is 15 residues. Trimming cost V 0 bases and J 5 bases; bases outside gene matches: 3. Germline loops: CDR1 SGHRS, CDR2 YFSETQ.

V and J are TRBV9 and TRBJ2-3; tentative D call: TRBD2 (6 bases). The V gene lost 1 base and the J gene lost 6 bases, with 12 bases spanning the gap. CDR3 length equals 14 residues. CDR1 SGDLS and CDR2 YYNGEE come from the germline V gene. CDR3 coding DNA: TGTGCCAGCAGCGTACAAACGGGAGTGGATACGCAGTATTTT. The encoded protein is CASSVQTGVDTQYF.

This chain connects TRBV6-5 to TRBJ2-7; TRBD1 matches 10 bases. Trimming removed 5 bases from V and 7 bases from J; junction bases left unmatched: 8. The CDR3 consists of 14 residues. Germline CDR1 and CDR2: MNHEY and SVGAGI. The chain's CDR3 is CASSTFDRGREQYF. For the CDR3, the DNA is TGTGCCAGCAGTACCTTCGACAGGGGGCGGGAGCAGTACTTC.